This T cell receptor beta chain was identified during a study of blood T cell repertoires in COVID-19. Study at large: The United States, Italy and Spain provided the acute and convalescent COVID-19 samples.

Sequencing was performed with immunoSEQ multiplex PCR; in TCRdb, only in-frame clones are kept and a portion is missing. The repertoire includes 400,000 to 500,000 clones, about 88% of them detected once, and 1.4% to 1.5% sits in the top ten. Germline V gives CDR1 MDHEN, CDR2 SYDVKM. The CDR3 runs 18 residues. The V and J ends lost 5 bases and 4 bases, in that order; junction bases with no gene match: 17. The age range of participants was about 18 to 90 years, with residence in fewer than 25 US areas. This clonotype was sampled from a woman between 18 and 30 years old who had been exposed to COVID-19. The sequencing sample was made of PBMCs or T cells enriched from blood (not recorded which). This chain uses TRBV28 with TRBJ1-3; TRBD1 aligns across 7 bases. CDR3 DNA sequence: TGTGCCAGCAGTGGCTACCTGAATCCGACAGGGTCAGGAAACACCATATATTTT. It yields the protein CASSGYLNPTGSGNTIYF. Looking up the rest from reference TRBV28 and TRBJ1-3 gives the full variable domain: DVKVTQSSRYLVKRTGEKVFLECVQDMDHENMFWYRQDPGLGLRLIYFSYDVKMKEKGDIPEGYSVSREKKERFSLILESASTNQTSMYLCASSGYLNPTGSGNTIYFGEGSWLTVV.